This T cell receptor beta chain appears in the sequencing data of a study of T-cell memory formation after mild COVID-19. This clonotype was seen only a few times. Its matching antigen is unknown. The study, taken as a whole, reports: Clones contracting across day 15 to 85 had a balanced CD4/CD8 profile; later expanding clones leaned CD4+.

Via MiXCR, TCRdb re-called the 5' RACE reads, giving one row per CDR3 protein. The sample shows about 440,000 distinct CDR3 sequences, around 20% of them seen only once. Sequencing was performed on PBMCs or a T cell subset sorted from them (not recorded which). The receptor's source is an adult woman who had mild COVID-19 (a few samples of this study predate the infection). Cell type and time point are not known.

The chain's CDR3 is CASSLPTGQGHYGYTF. For the CDR3, the DNA is TGTGCCAGCAGCTTACCTACAGGACAGGGGCACTATGGCTACACCTTC. The chain couples TRBV7-9 to TRBJ1-2; 9 bases agree with TRBD1. In germline, CDR1 is SEHNR, CDR2 FQNEAQ (reference sequence). This CDR3 region has 16 residues. V lost 2 bases to trimming and J lost 3 bases; unmatched junction nucleotides: 7.